This is a list of T cell receptor beta chains from one sample in a study of radiation and T cells in renal cell carcinoma. Sequencing was performed with immunoSEQ multiplex PCR; in TCRdb, only in-frame clones are kept and a portion is missing. The sample shows 15,000 or so clones, roughly 57% of them seen only once. Sequenced material: tumor tissue, taken from a patient whose treatment was nephrectomy without radiotherapy. The receptors were sampled from a man aged 40-49 years with renal cell carcinoma. CDR3s include the opening cysteine and the closing phenylalanine or tryptophan. D genes are given only for firm matches. Clone sizes are given selectively: once, few, many, or a class where the clone is expanded.

abundance: NA; j_gene: TRBJ1-2; v_gene: TRBV6-5; d_gene: TRBD1; CDR3aa: CATSKPGQGLGGYTF; CDR3nt: TGTGCCACCTCCAAACCGGGACAGGGATTAGGTGGCTACACCTTC
abundance: few; j_gene: TRBJ1-2; v_gene: TRBV4-3; d_gene: NA; CDR3aa: CASSQGGRTNYGYTF; CDR3nt: TGCGCCAGCAGCCAGGGAGGCAGGACAAACTATGGCTACACCTTC
abundance: few; j_gene: TRBJ1-4; v_gene: TRBV6-5; d_gene: NA; CDR3aa: CASSYSEGLQLFF; CDR3nt: TGTGCCAGCAGTTACTCTGAAGGCTTGCAACTGTTTTTT
abundance: NA; j_gene: TRBJ1-4; v_gene: TRBV21-1; d_gene: NA; CDR3aa: CASSSGTPQVPNEKLFF; CDR3nt: TGTGCCAGCAGTTCCGGGACCCCACAGGTACCTAATGAAAAACTGTTTTTT
abundance: NA; j_gene: TRBJ1-5; v_gene: TRBV5-1; d_gene: TRBD1; CDR3aa: CASSFPGQKYSNQPQHF; CDR3nt: TGCGCCAGCAGCTTCCCGGGACAGAAATATAGCAATCAGCCCCAGCATTTT
abundance: few; j_gene: TRBJ2-1; v_gene: TRBV18; d_gene: TRBD1; CDR3aa: CASSTLGQGNSYNEQFF; CDR3nt: TGTGCCAGCTCAACCCTGGGACAGGGTAACTCCTACAATGAGCAGTTCTTC
abundance: NA; j_gene: TRBJ1-3; v_gene: TRBV28; d_gene: NA; CDR3aa: CASSILSSGRGNTIYF; CDR3nt: TGTGCCAGCAGTATTTTATCGTCAGGACGCGGAAACACCATATATTTT
abundance: NA; j_gene: TRBJ1-6; v_gene: TRBV2; d_gene: TRBD1; CDR3aa: CASKGQGSSPLHF; CDR3nt: TGTGCCAGTAAGGGACAGGGAAGTTCACCCCTCCACTTT
abundance: NA; j_gene: TRBJ2-1; v_gene: TRBV6-5; d_gene: NA; CDR3aa: CASSPGDLTNEQFF; CDR3nt: TGTGCCAGCAGTCCCGGGGACTTAACGAATGAGCAGTTCTTC
abundance: once; j_gene: TRBJ1-2; v_gene: TRBV19; d_gene: NA; CDR3aa: CASSSRTFNYGYTF; CDR3nt: TGTGCCAGTAGTAGCCGGACTTTTAACTATGGCTACACCTTC
abundance: NA; j_gene: TRBJ1-2; v_gene: TRBV5-6; d_gene: NA; CDR3aa: CASSLSHLYGYTF; CDR3nt: TGTGCCAGCAGCTTGTCCCACCTCTATGGCTACACCTTC
abundance: NA; j_gene: TRBJ1-4; v_gene: TRBV30; d_gene: NA; CDR3aa: CAWNRHNEKLFF; CDR3nt: TGTGCCTGGAATAGACATAATGAAAAACTGTTTTTT
abundance: NA; j_gene: TRBJ2-7; v_gene: TRBV19; d_gene: NA; CDR3aa: CASSPPGTRTYEQYF; CDR3nt: TGTGCCAGTAGTCCGCCCGGGACACGAACCTACGAGCAGTACTTC
abundance: NA; j_gene: TRBJ2-1; v_gene: TRBV18; d_gene: NA; CDR3aa: CASSFKGGFYNEQFF; CDR3nt: TGTGCCAGCTCCTTTAAGGGGGGCTTCTACAATGAGCAGTTCTTC
abundance: NA; j_gene: TRBJ1-1; v_gene: TRBV20-1; d_gene: NA; CDR3aa: CSALQVEAFF; CDR3nt: TGCAGTGCTCTACAGGTTGAAGCTTTCTTT
abundance: few; j_gene: TRBJ1-1; v_gene: TRBV9; d_gene: NA; CDR3aa: CASSVDWLVNTEAFF; CDR3nt: TGTGCCAGCAGCGTAGACTGGCTGGTGAACACTGAAGCTTTCTTT
abundance: NA; j_gene: TRBJ1-2; v_gene: TRBV30; d_gene: TRBD1; CDR3aa: CACGTGERDGYTF; CDR3nt: TGTGCCTGCGGGACAGGGGAAAGAGATGGCTACACCTTC
abundance: NA; j_gene: TRBJ2-7; v_gene: TRBV10-3; d_gene: TRBD2; CDR3aa: CAIKGLAEYEQYF; CDR3nt: TGTGCCATCAAGGGACTAGCGGAATACGAGCAGTACTTC
abundance: NA; j_gene: TRBJ1-1; v_gene: TRBV13; d_gene: NA; CDR3aa: CASSSYTGFGTEAFF; CDR3nt: TGTGCCAGCAGCTCGTATACGGGTTTTGGCACTGAAGCTTTCTTT
abundance: few; j_gene: TRBJ2-2; v_gene: TRBV15; d_gene: TRBD2; CDR3aa: CAAPLESGGRNTGELFF; CDR3nt: TGTGCCGCCCCTTTGGAATCGGGGGGGAGGAACACCGGGGAGCTGTTTTTT
abundance: NA; j_gene: TRBJ2-5; v_gene: TRBV19; d_gene: TRBD2; CDR3aa: CASSLAGGPRETQYF; CDR3nt: TGTGCCAGTAGTTTAGCGGGGGGGCCCCGAGAGACCCAGTACTTC
abundance: few; j_gene: TRBJ2-5; v_gene: TRBV6-5; d_gene: NA; CDR3aa: CASSYGDSEVETQYF; CDR3nt: TGTGCCAGCAGTTACGGGGACTCCGAGGTGGAGACCCAGTACTTC
abundance: NA; j_gene: TRBJ1-2; v_gene: TRBV6-5; d_gene: TRBD1; CDR3aa: CASSRDRLSYGYTF; CDR3nt: TGTGCCAGCAGCCGGGACAGGCTATCCTATGGCTACACCTTC
abundance: NA; j_gene: TRBJ1-5; v_gene: TRBV15; d_gene: NA; CDR3aa: CATSRDQGSKSPQHF; CDR3nt: TGTGCCACCAGCAGAGATCAGGGCAGTAAGTCCCCCCAGCATTTT
abundance: NA; j_gene: TRBJ2-1; v_gene: TRBV6-5; d_gene: TRBD2; CDR3aa: CASSSFSGGGNEQFF; CDR3nt: TGTGCCAGCAGTTCCTTTAGCGGGGGGGGGAATGAGCAGTTCTTC
abundance: few; j_gene: TRBJ1-5; v_gene: TRBV4-2; d_gene: NA; CDR3aa: CASSQGVGLSPQHF; CDR3nt: TGTGCCAGCAGCCAGGGGGTGGGTTTGTCGCCCCAGCATTTT
abundance: NA; j_gene: TRBJ1-3; v_gene: TRBV7-8; d_gene: NA; CDR3aa: CASSLAVGPGNTIYF; CDR3nt: TGTGCCAGCAGCTTAGCGGTGGGACCTGGAAACACCATATATTTT
abundance: NA; j_gene: TRBJ1-1; v_gene: TRBV27; d_gene: NA; CDR3aa: CASRWTEDTEAFF; CDR3nt: TGTGCCAGCAGATGGACGGAGGACACTGAAGCTTTCTTT
abundance: NA; j_gene: TRBJ1-2; v_gene: TRBV6-5; d_gene: NA; CDR3aa: CASSYSRSGGYTF; CDR3nt: TGTGCCAGCAGTTACTCCCGGTCGGGTGGCTACACCTTC
abundance: medium-sized; j_gene: TRBJ2-6; v_gene: TRBV27; d_gene: NA; CDR3aa: CASSPEVSGANVLTF; CDR3nt: TGTGCCAGCAGTCCAGAGGTCTCTGGGGCCAACGTCCTGACTTTC
abundance: NA; j_gene: TRBJ2-1; v_gene: TRBV4-2; d_gene: TRBD2; CDR3aa: CASSHSSGGGPGNEQFF; CDR3nt: TGTGCCAGCAGCCATTCAAGCGGGGGGGGACCAGGCAATGAGCAGTTCTTC
abundance: NA; j_gene: TRBJ2-7; v_gene: TRBV4-2; d_gene: NA; CDR3aa: CASSPRRTYEQYF; CDR3nt: TGTGCCAGCAGCCCTCGACGGACCTACGAGCAGTACTTC
abundance: NA; j_gene: TRBJ2-1; v_gene: TRBV9; d_gene: TRBD2; CDR3aa: CASSSRTSGVGNEQFF; CDR3nt: TGTGCCAGCAGCTCGCGAACTAGCGGGGTCGGGAATGAGCAGTTCTTC
abundance: NA; j_gene: TRBJ1-6; v_gene: TRBV18; d_gene: TRBD1; CDR3aa: CASSPAGQNSPLHF; CDR3nt: TGTGCCAGCTCACCAGCGGGACAGAATTCACCCCTCCACTTT
abundance: NA; j_gene: TRBJ2-1; v_gene: TRBV5-8; d_gene: TRBD2; CDR3aa: CASSSLGSGGISYNEQFF; CDR3nt: TGTGCCAGCAGCTCCCTGGGTAGCGGGGGCATATCCTACAATGAGCAGTTCTTC
abundance: NA; j_gene: TRBJ1-1; v_gene: TRBV5-4; d_gene: TRBD1; CDR3aa: CASSTGDRGRAAEAFF; CDR3nt: TGTGCCAGCAGCACGGGGGACAGAGGAAGAGCGGCTGAAGCTTTCTTT
abundance: NA; j_gene: TRBJ2-3; v_gene: TRBV5-1; d_gene: NA; CDR3aa: CASTPLSGGSTDTQYF; CDR3nt: TGCGCCAGCACCCCTCTTTCCGGGGGAAGCACAGATACGCAGTATTTT
abundance: NA; j_gene: TRBJ2-5; v_gene: TRBV5-1; d_gene: TRBD1; CDR3aa: CASSSGQVGETQYF; CDR3nt: TGCGCCAGCAGCTCGGGACAGGTCGGGGAGACCCAGTACTTC
abundance: NA; j_gene: TRBJ2-1; v_gene: TRBV6-1; d_gene: NA; CDR3aa: CASSEADSSYNEQFF; CDR3nt: TGTGCCAGCAGTGAAGCGGACAGCTCCTACAATGAGCAGTTCTTC
abundance: NA; j_gene: TRBJ1-2; v_gene: TRBV19; d_gene: NA; CDR3aa: CASSISGQAYGYTF; CDR3nt: TGTGCCAGTAGTATCTCCGGACAAGCCTATGGCTACACCTTC
abundance: medium-sized; j_gene: TRBJ1-2; v_gene: TRBV7-2; d_gene: NA; CDR3aa: CASSLAYGGTKGYTF; CDR3nt: TGTGCCAGCAGCTTAGCGTATGGGGGTACGAAAGGCTACACCTTC
abundance: medium-sized; j_gene: TRBJ1-1; v_gene: TRBV19; d_gene: NA; CDR3aa: CASSMEPPGRTEAFF; CDR3nt: TGTGCCAGTAGTATGGAACCGCCTGGGCGCACTGAAGCTTTCTTT
abundance: NA; j_gene: TRBJ1-2; v_gene: TRBV30; d_gene: TRBD1; CDR3aa: CAWSVNRGDGYTF; CDR3nt: TGTGCCTGGAGTGTAAACAGGGGGGACGGCTACACCTTC
abundance: NA; j_gene: TRBJ2-5; v_gene: TRBV28; d_gene: NA; CDR3aa: CASSSQTIVETQYF; CDR3nt: TGTGCCAGCAGTTCCCAGACTATAGTAGAGACCCAGTACTTC
abundance: few; j_gene: TRBJ2-1; v_gene: TRBV5-1; d_gene: NA; CDR3aa: CASSPSTGLNEQFF; CDR3nt: TGCGCCAGCAGCCCTTCGACAGGTCTCAATGAGCAGTTCTTC
abundance: NA; j_gene: TRBJ1-2; v_gene: TRBV21-1; d_gene: NA; CDR3aa: CASSKHRGHYGYTF; CDR3nt: TGTGCCAGCAGCAAGCACAGGGGCCATTATGGCTACACCTTC
abundance: NA; j_gene: TRBJ2-3; v_gene: TRBV19; d_gene: NA; CDR3aa: CASSLTIIADTQYF; CDR3nt: TGTGCCAGTAGTTTAACTATTATCGCAGATACGCAGTATTTT
abundance: NA; j_gene: TRBJ1-5; v_gene: TRBV19; d_gene: TRBD1; CDR3aa: CASKLGQGHNQPQHF; CDR3nt: TGTGCCAGTAAATTGGGACAGGGTCACAATCAGCCCCAGCATTTT
abundance: NA; j_gene: TRBJ2-2; v_gene: TRBV5-1; d_gene: TRBD2; CDR3aa: CASSYSGGYGELFF; CDR3nt: TGCGCCAGCAGTTACAGCGGGGGGTACGGGGAGCTGTTTTTT